Listed here is a single T cell receptor beta chain. As yet, its antigen is unknown. The CDR3 runs to 15 residues. The V gene's germline CDR1 is MNHEY and CDR2 SVGAGI. This sample is drawn from a study of monozygotic twins with inflammatory bowel disease. Whole-study findings and limits: Added variability in patient repertoires may stem from differing immunosuppressive treatments.

TCRdb reprocessed the 5' RACE reads and keeps a single row for each CDR3 protein, giving no DNA. This sample's table reports approximately 330,000 distinct CDR3 sequences. The template was total RNA from whole blood, with no T cell sorting. The gene calls are TRBV6-5 and TRBJ1-1. The sample was blood. This sequence was found in a human donor with ulcerative colitis or Crohn's disease, or a healthy co-twin of an affected twin (not recorded which). CDR3 sequence: CASSYSWQLNTEAFF.